One T cell receptor (beta chain) is described in this entry. Its antigen is still unknown. The data originate from a study of T cell repertoires in cytomegalovirus infection. Study-level points and caveats: Using cumulative public TCR beta family frequency, the authors identified those who carried CMV together with the relevant HLA.

TCRdb redid the calling of the reads with MiXCR, one entry per CDR3 protein. The data contain 80,000 or so distinct CDR3 sequences, around 37% of them singletons. Germline V gene data show CDR1 as KGHDR and CDR2 as SFDVKD. The ends were cut back, 0 bases at V and 5 bases at J, with 4 bases in the middle. The CDR3 extends over 12 amino acids. The TCR was taken from a human donor in good health (CMV status not recorded). Some clones in this sample may be carry-over from other donors' samples. The chain employs TRBV24-1 and TRBJ2-7; no definite D call. The sequences come from CD8+ T cells from cultured PBMCs, collected from culture after CMV antigen stimulation. The CDR3 region is CATSDLKDEQYF. The CDR3 nucleotides are TGTGCCACCAGTGATTTGAAGGACGAGCAGTACTTC.